Following are 24 T cell receptor beta chains from one sample sequenced in a study of blood T cell repertoires in COVID-19. Assay used: immunoSEQ multiplex PCR; TCRdb lists only in-frame clones, some missing. The sample records 45,000 to 60,000 clones, approximately 86% being singletons. Material for sequencing was peripheral blood. Receptors were obtained from a human donor with active COVID-19. The donor label of this sample is uncertain.

This clone was counted only a few times. The rearrangement joins TRBV12-3 or TRBV12-4 to TRBJ1-5, with TRBD1 matching over 8 bases. The CDR3 has 12 residues. Unmatched junction bases numbered 4, after V lost 7 bases and J lost 8 bases. CDR3 sequence: CASNKQGEPQHF. As DNA, the CDR3 is TGTGCCAGCAACAAACAGGGGGAGCCCCAGCATTTT.

The V and J genes are TRBV7-2 and TRBJ2-7, with a tentative D call TRBD1 (6 bases). The CDR3 contains 14 residues. CDR1 and CDR2 from the germline V gene are SGHTA and FQGNSA. The germline V and J ends were trimmed by 8 bases and 0 bases, with 14 bases remaining between them. The CDR3 region has the DNA TGTGCCAGCGCGGCGGACAGCCACTCCTACGAGCAGTACTTC. Protein sequence: CASAADSHSYEQYF. The full variable domain, with the rest looked up from reference TRBV7-2 and TRBJ2-7, is GAGVSQSPSNKVTEKGKDVELRCDPISGHTALYWYRQSLGQGLEFLIYFQGNSAPDKSGLPSDRFSAERTGGSVSTLTIQRTQQEDSAVYLCASAADSHSYEQYFGPGTRLTVT.

This chain uses TRBV9 with TRBJ1-3; the match to TRBD1 covers 7 bases. CDR3 size: 17 residues. CDR1 SGDLS and CDR2 YYNGEE come from the germline V gene. J lost 1 base, V lost 3 bases, and 10 bases had no gene match. The CDR3, as DNA: TGTGCCAGCAGCGGAAGACAGGGCAAGTCTTCTGGAAACACCATATATTTT. Translation gives CASSGRQGKSSGNTIYF. The full variable domain, its missing parts supplied by reference TRBV9 and TRBJ1-3, is DSGVTQTPKHLITATGQRVTLRCSPRSGDLSVYWYQQSLDQGLQFLIQYYNGEERAKGNILERFSAQQFPDLHSELNLSSLELGDSALYFCASSGRQGKSSGNTIYFGEGSWLTVV.

This sequence joins TRBV7-3 and TRBJ2-2; possible D gene TRBD1, 5 bases. Trimming took 3 bases from V and 5 from J, leaving 13 bases between them. The CDR3 extends over 15 amino acids. Germline values: CDR1 SGHTA, CDR2 FQGTGA. CDR3: CASSFQGAMTGELFF. The CDR3 DNA reads TGTGCCAGCAGCTTTCAAGGGGCGATGACCGGGGAGCTGTTTTTT.

For the CDR3, the DNA is TGTGCCAGCAGCTCGGGACTAGCGGGGGGACCCCAAGAGACCCAGTACTTC. This codes for CASSSGLAGGPQETQYF. The J gene is TRBJ2-5, the V gene TRBV5-8, with 15 bases matching TRBD2. The CDR3 sequence is 17 residues long. Per the germline V gene, CDR1 is SGHTS and CDR2 is YDEGEE. J was trimmed by 1 base and V by 3 bases; bases with no gene match: 4.

This sequence joins TRBV2 and TRBJ2-3; 8 nucleotides align to TRBD1. The germline V gene has CDR1 SNHLY and CDR2 FYNNEI. The J segment lost 11 bases and the V segment lost 6 bases, leaving 7 bases of the junction unmatched. The CDR3 runs 12 residues. CDR3 DNA sequence: TGTGCCAGCAGAACCACAGGGGGGTTGCAGTATTTT. It codes for CASRTTGGLQYF.

The chain joins TRBV5-6 to TRBJ2-7; TRBD1 matches at 10 bases. The germline V gene has CDR1 SGHDT and CDR2 YYEEEE. V dropped 4 bases and J dropped 4; count of bases not matched to a gene: 11. The CDR3 runs 16 residues. The CDR3, as DNA: TGTGCCAGCAGCGGTGGGGACAGGGGATTTGGGTACGAGCAGTACTTC. Translation gives CASSGGDRGFGYEQYF.

In regard to this clone: One end of the junction fails to match germline, which may point to a read error. The chain links TRBV3-1 (or the pseudogene TRBV3-2) to TRBJ2-3, with a weak D call TRBD1 (6 bases). This CDR3 region has 12 residues. Germline V gives CDR1 LGHDT, CDR2 YNNKEL (reference sequence). CDR3 sequence: CTSSPQGDTQYF. Written as DNA, the CDR3 is TGTACCAGCAGCCCTCAGGGGGATACGCAGTATTTT.

The chain uses TRBV5-4 and TRBJ1-1; possible D gene TRBD1, 5 bases. Trimming pared 3 bases from V and 5 bases from J, leaving 14 bases between. This CDR3 spans 14 amino acids. Germline loops: CDR1 SGHNT, CDR2 YYREEE (reference sequence). The CDR3 protein is CASSYGTPGTEAFF. Written as DNA, the CDR3 is TGTGCCAGCAGCTACGGGACTCCTGGGACTGAAGCTTTCTTT.

The V and J genes are TRBV5-1 and TRBJ1-2; 7 bases align to TRBD1. CDR1 SGHRS and CDR2 YFSETQ come from the germline V gene. CDR3 length: 16 amino acids. The V gene end was trimmed by 3 bases and the J gene end by 2 bases; junction bases not matched to a gene: 10. The CDR3 here is CASSSASGGKNYGYTF. The CDR3 DNA sequence: TGCGCCAGCAGCTCGGCCTCAGGGGGGAAAAACTATGGCTACACCTTC.

This chain joins TRBV6-6 and TRBJ1-2; D not certain. The CDR3 covers 14 residues. The V and J ends lost 7 bases and 5 bases respectively, with 17 bases between them. Germline CDR1 and CDR2: MNHNY and SVGAGI (reference sequence). The CDR3 spells CASNDPGGSYGYTF. DNA for the CDR3: TGTGCCAGCAATGACCCGGGCGGGAGTTATGGCTACACCTTC.

The chain uses TRBV6-1 and TRBJ2-2; the D gene is possibly TRBD2 (6 bases). CDR3 length equals 17 residues. Trimming stripped 2 bases from V and 6 bases from J, with 19 bases between. Germline loops: CDR1 MNHNS, CDR2 SASEGT. As DNA, the CDR3 is TGTGCCAGCAGTGAAAGGGCACGGGAGAGAGCCCCCGGGGAGCTGTTTTTT. It yields the protein CASSERARERAPGELFF.

The sample holds a few counts of this clone. J is TRBJ2-7 and V is TRBV10-1; 10 nucleotides agree with TRBD2. V trimming: 6 bases; J trimming: 2 bases; junction bases outside the gene matches: 10. This CDR3 spans 16 amino acids. Looked up from germline, CDR1 is WNHNN and CDR2 is SYGVQD (reference sequence). In DNA, the CDR3 is TGCGCCAGCAGGCGGAAGGGACTAGCGTGCGCCTACGAGCAGTACTTC. It codes for CASRRKGLACAYEQYF.

The chain recombines TRBV2 with TRBJ2-1; D not resolved. The CDR3 is 12 residues long. Trimming left V 2 bases short and J 6 bases short, with 5 bases between. Germline CDR1 reads SNHLY; CDR2 reads FYNNEI. In DNA, the CDR3 is TGTGCCAGCAGTGAAATGGCCAATGAGCAGTTCTTC. Protein product: CASSEMANEQFF.

The chain recombines TRBV5-1 with TRBJ1-4; the match to TRBD1 covers 9 bases. The germline V gene has CDR1 SGHRS and CDR2 YFSETQ. V shed 3 bases, J shed 7 bases, and the junction held 7 bases outside the gene matches. The CDR3 extends over 15 amino acids. The CDR3: CASSSQTGGSEKLFF. For the CDR3, the DNA is TGCGCCAGCAGCTCCCAGACAGGGGGGAGTGAAAAACTGTTTTTT.

J is TRBJ2-7 and V is TRBV12-3 or TRBV12-4, with D uncertain. The CDR3 contains 12 residues. V lost 4 bases and J 4 bases, leaving 8 bases between the germline ends. CDR3 in amino acids: CASSSLPYEQYF. Here the CDR3 DNA reads TGTGCCAGCAGTTCACTTCCTTACGAGCAGTACTTC.

This clone showed up just a few times. The chain has TRBV29-1 and TRBJ2-5; D gene ambiguous. CDR1 and CDR2 (germline): SQVTM, ANQGSEA. With 5 bases removed from V and 4 bases from J, the gap between germline ends came to 11 bases. The length of the CDR3 is 12 residues. The chain's CDR3 is CSVLNYGETQYF. The CDR3 nucleotides are TGCAGCGTTCTTAATTACGGAGAGACCCAGTACTTC.

The chain uses TRBV5-1 and TRBJ2-7, with D possibly matching TRBD1 (5 bases). The CDR3 sequence is 13 residues long. Between the trimmed V and J ends, which lost 1 base and 2 bases, there was a span of 7 bases. Germline-derived CDR1 and CDR2 are SGHRS and YFSETQ. CDR3 sequence (DNA): TGCGCCAGCAGCTTGCAGGGCACCTACGAGCAGTACTTC. Translated, it gives CASSLQGTYEQYF.

This rearrangement joins TRBV19 to TRBJ1-1; D gene unclear. Germline CDR1 and CDR2: LNHDA and SQIVND (reference sequence). The CDR3 consists of 13 residues. With 2 bases removed from V and 6 bases from J, the gap between germline ends came to 10 bases. As DNA, the CDR3 is TGTGCCAGTAGTATACGGGGTGGCCCTGAAGCTTTCTTT. The encoded protein is CASSIRGGPEAFF.

The chain joins TRBV7-2 to TRBJ2-2; TRBD1 might be the D (6 bases). This CDR3 is built from 16 residues. Germline CDR1 is SGHTA and CDR2 is FQGNSA. The V gene lost 2 bases and the J gene lost 2 bases, with 12 bases spanning the gap. The CDR3 is CASSLNGGTNTGELFF. CDR3 nucleotide sequence: TGTGCCAGCAGCTTAAATGGGGGCACTAACACCGGGGAGCTGTTTTTT.

This chain uses TRBV14 with TRBJ1-2; a possible D gene is TRBD1 (5 bases). The germline CDR1 and CDR2 sequences are SGHDN and FVKESK. The CDR3 loop spans 12 amino acids. The V gene lost 2 bases and the J gene lost 4 bases, with 5 bases spanning the gap. CDR3 residues: CASSQTGYGYTF. CDR3 sequence (DNA): TGTGCCAGCAGCCAAACAGGCTATGGCTACACCTTC.

The chain couples TRBV20-1 to TRBJ1-5; D call uncertain. Germline values: CDR1 DFQATT, CDR2 SNEGSKA (reference sequence). The CDR3 has 13 residues. V was shortened by 3 bases and J by 0 bases, with 6 bases between the two germline ends. The CDR3 nucleotides read TGCAGTGCTAGTACCAGTAGCAATCAGCCCCAGCATTTT. Encoded protein: CSASTSSNQPQHF.

This clone has just one count. This chain uses TRBV4-1 with TRBJ1-4, with TRBD1 matching over 7 bases. Unmatched junction bases numbered 7, after V lost 3 bases and J lost 3 bases. Germline lookup yields CDR1 MGHRA and CDR2 YSYEKL. The CDR3 is 16 residues long. The CDR3 DNA reads as TGCGCCAGCAGCCAGCGACCCGGGACAGCTAATGAAAAACTGTTTTTT. Translating it yields CASSQRPGTANEKLFF.

The chain uses TRBV5-1 and TRBJ2-3, with no clear D. Germline CDR1 and CDR2: SGHRS and YFSETQ. V was trimmed by 5 bases and J by 2 bases, leaving 12 bases between them. The CDR3 is 14 residues long. CDR3 sequence: CASRIGPNTDTQYF. In nucleotides, the CDR3 is TGCGCCAGCAGGATTGGCCCCAACACAGATACGCAGTATTTT.